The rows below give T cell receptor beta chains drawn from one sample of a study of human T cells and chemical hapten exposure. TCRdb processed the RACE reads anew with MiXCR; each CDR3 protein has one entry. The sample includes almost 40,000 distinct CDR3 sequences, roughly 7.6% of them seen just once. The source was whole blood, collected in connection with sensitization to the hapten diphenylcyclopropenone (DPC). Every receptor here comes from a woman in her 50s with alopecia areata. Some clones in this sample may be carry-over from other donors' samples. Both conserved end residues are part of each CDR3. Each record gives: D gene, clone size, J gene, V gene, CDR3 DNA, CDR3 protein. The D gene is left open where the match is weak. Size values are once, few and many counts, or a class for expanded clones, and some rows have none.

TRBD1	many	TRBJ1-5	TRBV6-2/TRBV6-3	TGTGCCAGCAGAAACCGGGACAGGGACAATCAGCCCCAGCATTTT	CASRNRDRDNQPQHF
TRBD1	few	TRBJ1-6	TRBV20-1	TGCAGTGCTGGCACCCGGGACAGCTATTCACCCCTCCACTTT	CSAGTRDSYSPLHF
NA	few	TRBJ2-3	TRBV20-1	TGCAGTGCTACGCCCCTTAGCGGCACCACAGATACGCAGTATTTT	CSATPLSGTTDTQYF
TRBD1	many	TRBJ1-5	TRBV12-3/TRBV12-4	TGTGCCAGCAGTCCTAGGGGGACAGTGCCAGGTCAGCCCCAGCATTTT	CASSPRGTVPGQPQHF
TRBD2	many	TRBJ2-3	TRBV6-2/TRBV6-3	TGTGCCAGCAGTGTGGGAGGGCCGGAAGATACGCAGTATTTT	CASSVGGPEDTQYF
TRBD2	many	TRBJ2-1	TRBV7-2	TGTGCCAGCAGCTCCCTAGCGGGAGCGCCGGGAAGCGAGCAGTTCTTC	CASSSLAGAPGSEQFF
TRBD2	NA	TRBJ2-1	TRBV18	TGTGCCAGCTCACCGTCGGGACTAGACTCTGATGAGCAGTTCTTC	CASSPSGLDSDEQFF
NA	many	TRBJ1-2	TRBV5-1	TGCGCCAGCAGCTTGGCGGGGTTTAACTATGGCTACACCTTC	CASSLAGFNYGYTF
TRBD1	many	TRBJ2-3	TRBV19	TGTGCCAGTAGAACGGGACAGGGGAGGACAGATACGCAGTATTTT	CASRTGQGRTDTQYF
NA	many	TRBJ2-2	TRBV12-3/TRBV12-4	TGTGCCAGCAGTTTGGGTAGCGGTAGCACCGGGGAGCTGTTTTTT	CASSLGSGSTGELFF
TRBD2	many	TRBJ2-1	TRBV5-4	TGTGCCAGCAGCATGCCCCGCGGGAGTTGGAATGAGCAGTTCTTC	CASSMPRGSWNEQFF
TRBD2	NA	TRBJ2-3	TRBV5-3	TGTGCCAGAAGCTGGCGGGGGGACACAGATACGCAGTATTTT	CARSWRGDTDTQYF
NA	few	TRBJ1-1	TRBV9	TGTGCCAGCAGCTCCCGGGACCCCCGAAGAGCTTTCTTT	CASSSRDPRRAFF
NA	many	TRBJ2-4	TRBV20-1	TGCAGTGCTGGCCTGATAGCCAAAAACATTCAGTACTTC	CSAGLIAKNIQYF
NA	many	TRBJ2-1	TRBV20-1	TGCAGTGCTCCTGACCCACTGGGCAATGAGCAGTTCTTC	CSAPDPLGNEQFF
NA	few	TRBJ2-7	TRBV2	TGTGCCAGCACCAATAGCTACGAGCAGTACTTC	CASTNSYEQYF
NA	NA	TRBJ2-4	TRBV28	TGTGCCAGCAGTCGCGGAACGGAGTTTCTAGCCAAAAACATTCAGTACTTC	CASSRGTEFLAKNIQYF
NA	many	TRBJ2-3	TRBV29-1	TGCAGCGTTGACCCAGGGGAGCGGGATCGGGATACGCAGTATTTT	CSVDPGERDRDTQYF
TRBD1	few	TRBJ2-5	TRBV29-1	TGCAGCGTGGGCCCAGGGGGAGAGACCCAGTACTTC	CSVGPGGETQYF
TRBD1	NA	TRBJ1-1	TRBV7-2	TGTGCCAGCAGCCCGCCGGGACAGGGATCCGTAGAAGCTTTCTTT	CASSPPGQGSVEAFF
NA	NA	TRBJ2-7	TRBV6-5	TGTGCCAGCAGCCGCGGCAGTCGCGGTTATGAGCAGTACTTC	CASSRGSRGYEQYF
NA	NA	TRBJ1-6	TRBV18	TGTGCCAGCTCACCACGGGGGGCCGATAATTCACCCCTCCACTTT	CASSPRGADNSPLHF
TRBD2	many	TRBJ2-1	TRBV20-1	TGCAGTGCTAGAGCTCGACTAGCTGGGTACAATGAGCAGTTCTTC	CSARARLAGYNEQFF
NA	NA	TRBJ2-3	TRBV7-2	TGTGCCAGCAGTTGGGGGGCAGCTACGCCGGATACGCAGTATTTT	CASSWGAATPDTQYF
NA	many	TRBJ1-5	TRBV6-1	TGTGCCAGCAGGAGGGGGGGAGGCAGCAATCAGCCCCAGCATTTT	CASRRGGGSNQPQHF
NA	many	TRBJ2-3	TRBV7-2	TGTGCCAGCAGCTTAGCAGGTGGGAGCGGAGATACGCAGTATTTT	CASSLAGGSGDTQYF
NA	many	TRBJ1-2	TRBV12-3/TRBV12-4	TGTGCCAGCAGCACCGGGACCATTAACTATGGCTACACCTTC	CASSTGTINYGYTF
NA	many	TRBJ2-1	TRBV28	TGTGCCAGCAGCTTGGTGGGGGGACTCTCCTACAATGAGCAGTTCTTC	CASSLVGGLSYNEQFF
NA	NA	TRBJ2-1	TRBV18	TGTGCCAGCTCCCTCTCGGGGGAGGTCTACAATGAGCAGTTCTTC	CASSLSGEVYNEQFF
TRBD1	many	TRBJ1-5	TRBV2	TGTGCCAGCAGCACACGACAGGGAAATCAGCCCCAGCATTTT	CASSTRQGNQPQHF
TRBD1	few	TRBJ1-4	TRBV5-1	TGCGCCAGCAGCTTGCAGGGACAGGATGAAAAACTGTTTTTT	CASSLQGQDEKLFF
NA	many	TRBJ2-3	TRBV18	TGTGCCAGCTCACCAGAACAGGCATACACAGATACGCAGTATTTT	CASSPEQAYTDTQYF
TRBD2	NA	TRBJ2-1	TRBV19	TGTGCCAGTACCCGAGCGGGAGGACCCTACAATGAGCAGTTCTTC	CASTRAGGPYNEQFF
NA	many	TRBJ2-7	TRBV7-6	TGTGCCAGCAGCTATTTGACAGGTCGAGAGCAGTACTTC	CASSYLTGREQYF
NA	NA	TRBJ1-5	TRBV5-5	TGTGCCAGCAGCCTGAGGGGCACAAATCAGCCCCAGCATTTT	CASSLRGTNQPQHF
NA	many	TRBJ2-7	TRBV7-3	TGTGCCAGCAGCTCGGCAGGGGTAGGCGACGAGCAGTACTTC	CASSSAGVGDEQYF
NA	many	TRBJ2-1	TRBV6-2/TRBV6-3	TGTGCCACTATAATGGCCCGAAGGGGGGGACCCTACAATGAGCAGTTCTTC	CATIMARRGGPYNEQFF
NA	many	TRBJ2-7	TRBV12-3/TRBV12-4	TGTGCCAGCAGTTTGGGCAGGGAATTCGCTCGGTACGAGCAGTACTTC	CASSLGREFARYEQYF
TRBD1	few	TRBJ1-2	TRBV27	TGTGCCAGCAGTTCCTCAGGGGGCGCAGGCTATGGCTACACCTTC	CASSSSGGAGYGYTF
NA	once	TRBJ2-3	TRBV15	TGTGCCACCAGCAGATTTTCTAGCACAGATACGCAGTATTTT	CATSRFSSTDTQYF
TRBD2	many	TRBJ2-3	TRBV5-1	TGCGCCAGCAGCTCCGGACTAGCTAGCACAGATACGCAGTATTTT	CASSSGLASTDTQYF
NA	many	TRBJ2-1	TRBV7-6	TGTGCCAGCAGCTTAGTGGGGATTCCCCAGTTCTTC	CASSLVGIPQFF
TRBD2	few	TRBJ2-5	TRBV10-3	TGTGCCATCGAGAGTAGCGGGAGTTCAGGAGAGACCCAGTACTTC	CAIESSGSSGETQYF
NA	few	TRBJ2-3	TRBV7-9	TGTGCCAGCAGCGCGGCAGATACGCAGTATTTT	CASSAADTQYF
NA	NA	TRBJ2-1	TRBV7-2	TGTGCCAGCAGCTTACGGGCTGAGCAGTTCTTC	CASSLRAEQFF
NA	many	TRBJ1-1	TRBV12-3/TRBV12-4	TGTGCCAGCAGTTACAGCATGAACACTGAAGCTTTCTTT	CASSYSMNTEAFF
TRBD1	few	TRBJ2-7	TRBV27	TGTGCCAGCAGCGACAGGGCTCCTCTCTACGAGCAGTACTTC	CASSDRAPLYEQYF
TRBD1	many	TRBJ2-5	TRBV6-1	TGTGCCTCGGGACAGAATCTCCAAGAGACCCAGTACTTC	CASGQNLQETQYF
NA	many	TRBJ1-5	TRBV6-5	TGTGCCAGCAGTCCGGACAGACAAACGCCCCAGCATTTT	CASSPDRQTPQHF
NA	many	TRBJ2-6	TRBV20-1	TGCAGTGCTAGTGTCGAGGACTCTGGGGCCAACGTCCTGACTTTC	CSASVEDSGANVLTF
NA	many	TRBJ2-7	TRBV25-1	TGTGCCAGCAGTGAATTGGTGGGGGCTTCCTACGAGCAGTACTTC	CASSELVGASYEQYF
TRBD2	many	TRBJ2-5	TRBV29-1	TGCAGCGTTGGGGAGGGATTGGGGACCCAGTACTTC	CSVGEGLGTQYF
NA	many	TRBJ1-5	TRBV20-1	TGCAGTGCTAGAGATTACGCGGGTCCCCAGCATTTT	CSARDYAGPQHF
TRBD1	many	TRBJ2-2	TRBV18	TGTGCCAGCTCACCACGGATTACAGGGGGCAGCACCGGGGAGCTGTTTTTT	CASSPRITGGSTGELFF